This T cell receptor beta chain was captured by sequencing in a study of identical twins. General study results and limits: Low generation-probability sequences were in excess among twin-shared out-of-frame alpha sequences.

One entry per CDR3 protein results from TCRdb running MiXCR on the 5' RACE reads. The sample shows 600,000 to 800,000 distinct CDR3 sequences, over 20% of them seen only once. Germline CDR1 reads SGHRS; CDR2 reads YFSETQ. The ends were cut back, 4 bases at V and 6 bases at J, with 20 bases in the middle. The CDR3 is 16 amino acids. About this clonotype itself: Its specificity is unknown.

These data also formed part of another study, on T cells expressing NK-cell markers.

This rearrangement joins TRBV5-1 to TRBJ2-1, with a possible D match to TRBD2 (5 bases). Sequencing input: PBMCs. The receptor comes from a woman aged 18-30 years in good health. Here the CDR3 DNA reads TGCGCCAGCAGCCCCCGGCGGGTACATAGGCCCAATGAGCAGTTCTTC. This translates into CASSPRRVHRPNEQFF.